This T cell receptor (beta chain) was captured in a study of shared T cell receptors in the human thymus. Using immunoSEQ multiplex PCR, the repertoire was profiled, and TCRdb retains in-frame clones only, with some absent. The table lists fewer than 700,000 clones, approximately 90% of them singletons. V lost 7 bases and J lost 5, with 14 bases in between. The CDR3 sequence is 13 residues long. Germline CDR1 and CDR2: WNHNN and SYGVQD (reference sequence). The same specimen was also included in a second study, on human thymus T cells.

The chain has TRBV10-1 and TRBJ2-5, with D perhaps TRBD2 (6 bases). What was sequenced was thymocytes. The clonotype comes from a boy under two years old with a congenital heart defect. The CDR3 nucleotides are TGCGCCAGCATCGGTGCGGCGGGGGAGACCCAGTACTTC. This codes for CASIGAAGETQYF.